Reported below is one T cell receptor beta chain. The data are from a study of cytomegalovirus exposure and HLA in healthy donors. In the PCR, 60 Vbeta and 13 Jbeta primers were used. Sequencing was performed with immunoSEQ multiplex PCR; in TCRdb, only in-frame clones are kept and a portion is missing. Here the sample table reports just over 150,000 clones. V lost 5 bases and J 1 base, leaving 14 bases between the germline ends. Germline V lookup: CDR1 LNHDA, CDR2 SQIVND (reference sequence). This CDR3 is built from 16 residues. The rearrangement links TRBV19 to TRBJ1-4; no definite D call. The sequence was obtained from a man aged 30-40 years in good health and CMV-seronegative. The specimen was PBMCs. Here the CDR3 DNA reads TGTGCCAGTAGTCCTATGGGCATCCTAACTAATGAAAAACTGTTTTTT. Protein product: CASSPMGILTNEKLFF.